This T cell receptor (beta chain) was profiled in a study of cytomegalovirus exposure and HLA in healthy donors (dated by TCRdb to 2015 to 2018). Notes on the research overall: An earlier analysis of more than 550 of the donors reported 276 Gb of sequence data and 95 million to 120 million unique TCR beta sequences obtained from about 170 million T cells. An early release that covered about 640 HLA-typed donors contained approximately 300 gigabases of sequencing data and tens of millions of unique TCR sequences. Of the roughly 420 genotyped donors, 75% to 85% were placed in the genetic ancestry cluster associated with self-reported Caucasian donors. The aim of the study was to test whether cataloging public T cell receptors could identify signatures of past pathogen exposure. Using immunosequencing, the study profiled T cell repertoires from around 670 subjects and related those repertoires to cytomegalovirus serostatus. Along with the approximately 700-subject first cohort, a separate validation cohort of around 120 different subjects was used. To predict cytomegalovirus infection status, the study combined high-throughput TCR immunosequencing, statistical association of individual TCRs with disease status, and machine learning. A later analysis re-analyzed previously published TCR beta repertoires from approximately 670 donors and added high-resolution HLA genotyping to study TCR occurrence patterns. Rather than drawing on any new phenotypic data, the later analysis identified candidate immune exposures from TCR beta sequences and the way those sequences occurred across donors. An earlier analysis of roughly 600 of the donors used high-throughput TCR beta sequencing to judge whether each TCR beta V gene segment behaved as functional or pseudogenic. Donor age, sex, ethnicity and CMV serostatus were collected together with the repertoire data. In a later genetic analysis, genome-wide SNP genotypes for about 65% of the roughly 670 donors were used, and that subset was treated as a discovery cohort. Every discovery cohort repertoire had been produced on one sequencing platform. HLA typing included class I and class II loci at four-digit resolution. The number of typed donors differed by locus: about 629-640 for A, B, C, DRB1 and DQB1; 522 for DQA1; 606 for DPA1; and about 470 for DPB1. Because of strong linkage in the cohort, five DR-DQ haplotypes were treated as single units for association and clustering. Among about 400 genotyped donors of the cohort, an average of around 250,000 unique TCR beta nucleotide sequences was sequenced per donor, of which 15% to 20% were non-productive. On the study overall, not on this receptor specifically: Because the 87-base-pair reads could not distinguish some IMGT-functional V segments, including TRBV6-2 and TRBV6-3, those segments were excluded. A later analysis reported that several top co-occurrence clusters appeared linked to parvovirus B19, influenza, CMV and Epstein-Barr virus. Roughly uniform sequencing depth across donors was assumed in presence/absence analyses, although this assumption may not hold. In a later analysis, some 17,000 TCR beta sequences were associated with specific HLA alleles at a false discovery rate of 0.05. In a later analysis, TCR association rates were found to vary across HLA loci, with the most associated TCRs seen for DRB1 alleles and the fewest for HLA-C alleles. Because counts were too low, 15 to 20 rarely observed V segments, including chromosome 9 orphons, were excluded from the earlier analysis of 587 of the donors. An association between a missense DCLRE1C variant and V-gene and J-gene trimming of TCR beta chains was found in a later genetic analysis and replicated in an independent cohort. CMV serostatus was the only immune exposure information available for the cohort. Because HLA typing was missing for some donors at each locus, association tests included only the typed subset. Compared with the roughly 670-donor mean, donors in an Asian-associated ancestry cluster had fewer N-insertions in productive TCRs, according to a later genetic analysis. In a later analysis, most CMV-associated TCR beta chains were found to appear HLA-restricted, with HLA associations seemingly driven largely by CMV exposure. Three of the identified cytomegalovirus-associated TCR beta chains were confirmed in vitro to be specific for cytomegalovirus antigens. A further reported finding was that TCR beta sequences accurately predicted the HLA-A and HLA-B alleles for most subjects in the first cohort. In an earlier analysis of some 500 of the donors, most TCR beta V segments were observed in productive rearrangements about 87% or about 30% of the time, broadly matching IMGT annotations. When HLA alleles, especially DR and DQ, strongly co-occurred, attributing TCR associations to individual alleles was difficult. The authors suggested that the approach could potentially be extended to other disease states and immunological phenotypes. Compared with equally common non-associated chains, HLA-associated TCR beta chains in a later analysis were more clonally expanded and had lower generation probabilities. Linkage disequilibrium might explain the correlated functional status among segregating V segments, but an unknown experimental factor could not be ruled out. In the study, 150 to 200 TCR beta chains were listed as associated with cytomegalovirus. Only TCR beta chains were sequenced in this cohort, and the absence of alpha or paired-chain data limited detectable features. In both the original and validation cohorts, the classifier was reported to diagnose cytomegalovirus status with high specificity and sensitivity. A cluster of highly shared sequence variants was judged likely to represent a technical artifact of the sequencing pipeline. Most TCR sequences were seen in very few donors, while some public TCRs were found in many individuals.

As regards this clone: The target of this receptor is not known.

The library was obtained by the immunoSEQ multiplex PCR assay. For the multiplex PCR, a mixture combining 60 forward primers for TCR Vbeta segments and 13 reverse primers for TCR Jbeta segments was used. Amplification of the CDR3 region of rearranged TCR beta genes was performed with a multiplex PCR assay on genomic DNA. The Illumina HiSeq System was used to sequence the amplified TCR beta libraries as 87-base-pair reads. The authors' analysis ran thus. In a later analysis, some 80 million unique TCR beta chains were counted across the approximately 670 repertoires, and some 10 million of these chains were shared by at least two donors. To remove PCR and sequencing errors, raw reads were error-corrected and collapsed into unique sequences using a nearest-neighbor algorithm that merged closely related sequences. To assign V, D and J gene segments, CDR3 sequences were aligned to IMGT reference sequences. For a sequence to be retained, at least a six-nucleotide match to both a V gene segment and a J gene segment was required. Rearrangements were classified as productive when the CDR3 lacked stop codons and remained in frame with V and J, and all other rearrangements were classified as non-productive. CDR3 was defined according to IMGT convention as the region running from the second conserved V-encoded cysteine to the conserved J-encoded phenylalanine. In an earlier analysis of 500 to 650 of the donors, sequences lacking an unambiguous match to a single V gene segment were excluded. An earlier analysis of several hundred of the donors called V segments functional above 56.7% productive rearrangements and segregating when the between-donor standard deviation exceeded 5%. A statistical classification framework was built for diagnosing cytomegalovirus status from the catalog of TCR beta chain sequences. In a later analysis, V and J genes were assigned by comparing TCR nucleotide sequences against IMGT/GENE-DB human TR gene sequences. Using the TCRdist pipeline, a later analysis assigned CDR3 sequences along with most-parsimonious VDJ recombination scenarios. In a later analysis, each TCR beta chain was defined by its CDR3 amino acid sequence together with its V-gene family, and reads without a unique V-gene family were excluded. In a later analysis, nearly 600 highly shared, low-generation-probability nucleotide sequences were removed to address suspected cross-contamination and a sequencing artifact. For each public chain, a later analysis derived a clonal expansion index from normalized ranks of inferred template counts within each repertoire. Generation probabilities in a later analysis came from a VDJ recombination model fitted to out-of-frame rearrangements, and those results were checked against IGoR. A later analysis scored TCR-TCR, TCR-HLA and TCR-CMV co-occurrence with hypergeometric tests, applying a repertoire-size bias correction to TCR pairs. False discovery rates were estimated in a later analysis by permuting HLA or CMV assignments 20 times. In a later analysis, co-occurring TCRs were grouped using DBSCAN, and TCRdist sequence similarity was added for clustering within HLA-allele-positive subsets. Repertoires with fewer than 30,000 or more than 120,000 public chains, plus five repertoires with anomalous nucleotide sharing, were excluded from co-occurrence clustering. Here the immuneACCESS table is served through TCRdb, limited to in-frame sequences with V and J called. Missing clones are a known gap in these copies; in checked studies unresolved V genes cover under half, and the rest lacks a known reason. V and J calls and clone size are given by that table; D and trimming were obtained from the DNA. This specimen's table enumerates approximately 150,000 clones. The ten largest make up around 1.7% of the sample.

The CDR3 starts with the cysteine, ends with the phenylalanine, and has 16 residues. Left in the record is the CDR3 DNA by itself, 48 bases read in frame from the first base. V and J are truncated by 5 bases and 1 base respectively, leaving an intervening sequence of 17 bases. The germline V gene yields SGHNT for CDR1 and YENEEA for CDR2. In total, 600 or so healthy bone marrow donors made up the cohort. At the time of sampling, all cohort members were nominally healthy, though unrecorded immune exposures were likely present. The donor was CMV seronegative and belonged to the group of 350 to 400 seronegative cohort members. A peripheral blood sample was provided by each donor, and peripheral blood mononuclear cells were used for TCR beta sequencing. Genomic DNA was extracted from the blood cell samples with the Qiagen DNeasy Blood Extraction Kit.

The V and J segments used are TRBV11-3 and TRBJ1-1; a weak D assignment points to TRBD1 (5 bases agree). The sample was PBMCs. This receptor was obtained from a woman aged 45-65 years in good health and CMV-seronegative. Here is the DNA: TGTGCCAGCAGCCCCGGGACCAGGGAGGCGAACACTGAAGCTTTCTTT. This gives the protein CASSPGTREANTEAFF.